The 20 T cell receptor beta chains below come from one sample, sequenced in a study of early T cells in non-severe SARS-CoV-2 infection. TCRdb recomputed calls from the 5' RACE reads with MiXCR, one row per CDR3 protein. The sample shows tens of thousands of distinct CDR3 sequences, around 9% of them seen only once. Sample: whole blood. The receptors stem from an adult who was a healthcare worker with PCR-confirmed SARS-CoV-2 infection or an uninfected control (not recorded which).

Ten or more counts support this clonotype. The chain joins TRBV28 to TRBJ2-7; D gene uncertain. Trimming stripped 6 bases from V and 2 bases from J, with 8 bases between. Germline V gene data show CDR1 as MDHEN and CDR2 as SYDVKM. CDR3 length: 12 residues. CDR3: CASRSGPYEQYF. CDR3 DNA sequence: TGTGCCAGCAGGTCCGGCCCCTACGAGCAGTACTTC.

V usage is TRBV4-3 and J usage is TRBJ1-2; D possibly corresponds to TRBD1 (6 bases). Germline CDR1 and CDR2: LGHNA and YSLEER. Deletions cut 2 bases from V and 1 base from J, with 11 bases between. The CDR3 runs to 15 residues. CDR3 sequence reads: CASSQTGTFNYGYTF. CDR3 in DNA: TGCGCCAGCAGCCAAACAGGGACATTTAACTATGGCTACACCTTC.

In this sample, this clonotype turned up many times. This chain links TRBV15 with TRBJ2-7; D remains unclear. CDR3 length: 14 amino acids. Trimming shortened V by 0 bases and J by 0 bases, and 6 bases separated the two germline ends. From germline, CDR1 is LNHNV and CDR2 YYDKDF (reference sequence). CDR3 nucleotides: TGTGCCACCAGCAGAGAACCGCTCTCCTACGAGCAGTACTTC. It is translated as CATSREPLSYEQYF. Variable domain in full (rest from reference TRBV15 and TRBJ2-7): DAMVIQNPRYQVTQFGKPVTLSCSQTLNHNVMYWYQQKSSQAPKLLFHYYDKDFNNEADTPDNFQSRRPNTSFCFLDIRSPGLGDTAMYLCATSREPLSYEQYFGPGTRLTVT.

The table lists this clonotype with many counts. The chain is built from TRBV20-1 and TRBJ1-2; 9 bases fit TRBD1. The trim removed 5 bases at V and 6 bases at J, leaving 10 bases unmatched. This CDR3 has 14 residues. Germline V gene sequence: CDR1 DFQATT, CDR2 SNEGSKA (reference sequence). CDR3 sequence (DNA): TGCAGTGCTGCCCGACAGGGGGTGGAAAATGGCTACACCTTC. Translating it yields CSAARQGVENGYTF.

This clonotype was observed at least ten times. The J gene is TRBJ2-7, the V gene TRBV27, with D maybe TRBD2 (6 bases). The ends were cut back, 3 bases at V and 7 bases at J, with 16 bases in the middle. Germline-derived CDR1 and CDR2 are MNHEY and SMNVEV (reference sequence). The CDR3 extends over 14 amino acids. The CDR3 sequence: CASSFFLGGREQYF. The CDR3 DNA is TGTGCCAGCAGTTTTTTTTTGGGGGGAAGGGAGCAGTACTTC.

This clonotype was detected a few times. Here the CDR3 reads CASSLASGNYNEQFF. The CDR3, as DNA: TGTGCCAGCAGCTTGGCTAGCGGCAATTACAATGAGCAGTTCTTC. V gene TRBV7-9 combines with J gene TRBJ2-1, with 7 bases matching TRBD2. V lost 3 bases to trimming and J lost 4 bases; unmatched junction nucleotides: 6. The length of the CDR3 is 15 residues. Germline-derived CDR1 and CDR2 are SEHNR and FQNEAQ (reference sequence). The full variable domain, completed using reference TRBV7-9 and TRBJ2-1, is DTGVSQNPRHKITKRGQNVTFRCDPISEHNRLYWYRQTLGQGPEFLTYFQNEAQLEKSRLLSDRFSAERPKGSFSTLEIQRTEQGDSAMYLCASSLASGNYNEQFFGPGTRLTVL.

This clonotype has a count of ten or more. V gene TRBV6-1 combines with J gene TRBJ2-2; D is unresolved. V was clipped by 8 bases and J by 9 bases, with 22 bases between them. The CDR3 runs 15 residues. Looked up from germline, CDR1 is MNHNS and CDR2 is SASEGT. The CDR3 reads CASVFLPVPGRELFF. The CDR3 DNA sequence: TGTGCCAGCGTCTTTTTACCTGTCCCCGGTCGGGAGCTGTTTTTT.

The rearrangement links TRBV5-6 to TRBJ2-7, with TRBD1 identical over 10 bases. V gave up 5 bases and J gave up 5 bases; unmatched junction bases: 4. CDR3 length equals 13 residues. Germline V gives CDR1 SGHDT, CDR2 YYEEEE. CDR3 sequence (DNA): TGTGCCAGCAGACGACAGGGGGCTGACGAGCAGTACTTC. It codes for CASRRQGADEQYF.

This clonotype was recorded many times. The chain joins TRBV27 to TRBJ2-3; D gene uncertain. Trimming took 8 bases from V and 1 from J, leaving 16 bases between them. The length of the CDR3 is 15 residues. Germline V CDR1 and CDR2: MNHEY, SMNVEV (reference sequence). CDR3 nucleotides: TGTGCCAGCCACGTCGACGGTATGGGCACAGATACGCAGTATTTT. It codes for CASHVDGMGTDTQYF.

This clonotype appeared a few times. The genes are TRBV20-1 and TRBJ2-7, with D perhaps matching TRBD1 (5 bases). The CDR3 runs 13 residues. Germline loops: CDR1 DFQATT, CDR2 SNEGSKA (reference sequence). Trimming removed 6 bases from V and 4 bases from J, with 16 bases in between. The CDR3: CSAEPPGNYEQYF. In DNA, the CDR3 is TGCAGTGCAGAGCCTCCAGGGAATTACGAGCAGTACTTC.

This clonotype was seen more than once but under ten times. CDR3 amino acids: CASSGSSYEQYF. The CDR3 DNA reads TGTGCCAGCAGTGGCAGTTCCTACGAGCAGTACTTC. The chain carries TRBV27 and TRBJ2-7; the D is unclear. V was shortened by 5 bases and J by 1 base, with 6 bases between the two germline ends. The CDR3 runs 12 residues. Germline V CDR1 and CDR2: MNHEY, SMNVEV (reference sequence).

This clonotype has a handful of counts. The chain carries TRBV29-1 and TRBJ1-3; 10 positions agree with TRBD1. The CDR3 has 14 residues. Trimming cost V 6 bases and J 0 bases; bases outside gene matches: 2. Germline values: CDR1 SQVTM, CDR2 ANQGSEA. The CDR3 spells CSVWTGGSGNTIYF. CDR3 coding DNA: TGCAGCGTCTGGACAGGGGGCTCTGGAAACACCATATATTTT.

This clonotype was counted ten times or more. This chain uses TRBV29-1 with TRBJ1-1, with TRBD1 matching over 7 bases. This CDR3 comprises 18 residues. Germline CDR1 reads SQVTM; CDR2 reads ANQGSEA. The trim removed 1 base at V and 3 bases at J, leaving 17 bases unmatched. The CDR3 loop is CSVEVSGKTAQGDTEAFF. The DNA for the CDR3 is TGCAGCGTTGAAGTAAGTGGGAAGACGGCTCAGGGGGACACTGAAGCTTTCTTT.

This chain links TRBV2 with TRBJ2-7; tentative D call: TRBD2 (6 bases). The V end was cut by 3 bases, the J end by 3 bases, with 15 bases between. The CDR3 is 15 amino acids. Looked up from germline, CDR1 is SNHLY and CDR2 is FYNNEI. CDR3 amino acids: CASSDATRGSYEQYF. The CDR3 region has the DNA TGTGCCAGCAGTGACGCGACTAGAGGTAGCTACGAGCAGTACTTC.

This clonotype was detected many times. The J gene is TRBJ2-5, the V gene TRBV18, with 7 bases lining up with TRBD1. J lost 3 bases, V lost 3 bases, and 7 bases had no gene match. The V gene's germline CDR1 is KGHSH and CDR2 LQKENI. This CDR3 has 15 amino acids. This chain's CDR3 is CASSPRGTVEETQYF. CDR3 nucleotide sequence: TGTGCCAGCTCACCGAGAGGGACAGTAGAAGAGACCCAGTACTTC.

This clonotype has a count of ten or more. The V call is TRBV28, the J call TRBJ2-3; D is unclear. The V gene's germline CDR1 is MDHEN and CDR2 SYDVKM. The CDR3 loop spans 15 amino acids. V lost 3 bases, J lost 2 bases, and 12 bases lay in between. The CDR3: CASSFGLPLTDTQYF. The CDR3 DNA reads TGTGCCAGCAGTTTTGGGCTACCACTCACAGATACGCAGTATTTT.

This clonotype was detected a few times. The rearrangement uses TRBV6-5 and TRBJ2-3, with 7 bases identical to TRBD2. V gave up 0 bases and J gave up 9 bases; unmatched junction bases: 9. Germline V gene data show CDR1 as MNHEY and CDR2 as SVGAGI. The CDR3 is made up of 15 amino acids. The chain's CDR3 is CASSYSSSGKGTQYF. CDR3 DNA: TGTGCCAGCAGTTACTCGAGCAGCGGGAAGGGGACGCAGTATTTT.

This clonotype was found a few times. V usage is TRBV7-9 and J usage is TRBJ2-7; 7 bases match TRBD1. CDR3 length equals 15 residues. Germline V gene lookup returns CDR1 SEHNR and CDR2 FQNEAQ (reference sequence). V gave up 5 bases and J gave up 2 bases; unmatched junction bases: 9. Here the CDR3 reads CASSLTGDLTYEQYF. For the CDR3, the DNA is TGTGCCAGCAGCCTTACAGGGGATCTAACCTACGAGCAGTACTTC.

The chain couples TRBV28 to TRBJ2-1; D uncertain. The CDR3 is 15 amino acids. V lost 4 bases and J lost 1, with 11 bases in between. CDR1 is MDHEN, CDR2 SYDVKM, per germline. The CDR3: CASSSEGRSYNEQFF. Here the CDR3 DNA reads TGTGCCAGCAGTTCGGAAGGCCGATCCTACAATGAGCAGTTCTTC.

This clonotype was recorded a few times. The chain links TRBV4-3 to TRBJ2-6; D gene uncertain. The CDR3 runs to 13 residues. Germline-derived CDR1 and CDR2 are LGHNA and YSLEER. V lost 2 bases to trimming and J lost 4 bases, with 3 bases between them. CDR3 in amino acids: CASSQHGANVLTF. CDR3 coding DNA: TGCGCCAGCAGCCAACACGGGGCCAACGTCCTGACTTTC.